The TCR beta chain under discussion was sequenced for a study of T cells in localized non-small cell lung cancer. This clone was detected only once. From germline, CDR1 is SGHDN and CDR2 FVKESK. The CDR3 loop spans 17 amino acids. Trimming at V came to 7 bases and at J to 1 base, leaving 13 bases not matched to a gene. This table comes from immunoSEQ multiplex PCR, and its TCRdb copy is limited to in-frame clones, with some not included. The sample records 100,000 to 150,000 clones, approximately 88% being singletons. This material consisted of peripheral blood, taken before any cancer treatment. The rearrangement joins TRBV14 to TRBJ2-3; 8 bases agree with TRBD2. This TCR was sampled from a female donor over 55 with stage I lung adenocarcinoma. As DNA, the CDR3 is TGTGCCAGCACCGAAACGGGAGGGCCATTCGGCACAGATACGCAGTATTTT. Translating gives CASTETGGPFGTDTQYF. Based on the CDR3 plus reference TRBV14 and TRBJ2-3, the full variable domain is EAGVTQFPSHSVIEKGQTVTLRCDPISGHDNLYWYRRVMGKEIKFLLHFVKESKQDESGMPNNRFLAERTGGTYSTLKVQPAELEDSGVYFCASTETGGPFGTDTQYFGPGTRLTVL.